These 16 T cell receptor beta chains originate from one sample sequenced in a study of T cell responses to AZD1222 COVID-19 vaccine. Only in-frame clones appear in the TCRdb table, and some are missing; sequencing was by immunoSEQ multiplex PCR. The table includes about 81,000 clones, about 91% detected once. Sequences were derived from peripheral blood, sampled 28 days after the second AZD1222 dose. The receptors come from an adult who received the AZD1222 COVID-19 vaccine.

CDR3 sequence: CASSMGQGGSGRRDNEQFF. CDR3 bases: TGTGCCAGCAGCATGGGACAGGGCGGTAGCGGGAGAAGGGACAATGAGCAGTTCTTC. The chain uses TRBV9 and TRBJ2-1, with D perhaps being TRBD1 or TRBD2 (9 bases each). CDR1 and CDR2 (germline): SGDLS, YYNGEE. This CDR3 spans 19 amino acids. V lost 4 bases to trimming and J lost 5 bases, with 28 bases between them. The full variable domain, with the rest looked up from reference TRBV9 and TRBJ2-1, is DSGVTQTPKHLITATGQRVTLRCSPRSGDLSVYWYQQSLDQGLQFLIQYYNGEERAKGNILERFSAQQFPDLHSELNLSSLELGDSALYFCASSMGQGGSGRRDNEQFFGPGTRLTVL.

The CDR3 here is CASTPPGRSYEQYF. The DNA of the CDR3 is TGTGCCAGCACCCCCCCCGGCCGCTCCTACGAGCAGTACTTC. The chain carries TRBV7-8 and TRBJ2-7, with D unresolved. Germline-derived CDR1 and CDR2 are SGHVS and FQNEAQ. The CDR3 totals 14 residues. V lost 7 bases and J 0 bases, leaving 13 bases between the germline ends.

This chain's CDR3 is CASSYSSGLPGNTIYF. The CDR3 DNA sequence: TGTGCCAGCAGTTACTCCTCAGGGCTACCTGGAAACACCATATATTTT. V is TRBV6-5 and J is TRBJ1-3; TRBD1 might be the D (5 bases). This CDR3 comprises 16 residues. Trimming removed 0 bases from V and 2 bases from J, with 11 bases in between. CDR1 is MNHEY and CDR2 is SVGAGI in the germline V gene.

This rearrangement joins TRBV24-1 to TRBJ1-2; D gene ambiguous. Germline CDR1 KGHDR, CDR2 SFDVKD. The germline V and J ends were trimmed by 0 bases and 2 bases, with 3 bases remaining between them. CDR3 length equals 13 residues. This CDR3 is CATSDLRNYGYTF. The CDR3 region has the DNA TGTGCCACCAGTGATTTGAGGAACTATGGCTACACCTTC.

This chain uses TRBV12-3 or TRBV12-4 with TRBJ2-3; D unclear. This CDR3 spans 12 amino acids. Deletions cut 6 bases from V and 5 bases from J, with 9 bases between. CDR3 coding DNA: TGTGCCAGCAGCCCCCGTGGAGATACGCAGTATTTT. Residues: CASSPRGDTQYF.

The chain links TRBV7-2 to TRBJ2-1; either TRBD1 or TRBD2 may fit D (5 bases each). Germline V CDR1 and CDR2: SGHTA, FQGNSA. The ends were cut back, 5 bases at V and 3 bases at J, with 14 bases in the middle. CDR3 length equals 15 residues. The DNA of the CDR3 is TGTGCCAGCAGCCCACCGGGACCTCTCTACAATGAGCAGTTCTTC. This sequence encodes CASSPPGPLYNEQFF.

The chain combines TRBV7-8 with TRBJ2-7; 7 bases fit TRBD1. CDR3 size: 14 residues. CDR1 is SGHVS, CDR2 FQNEAQ, per germline. The V gene end was trimmed by 5 bases and the J gene end by 2 bases; junction bases not matched to a gene: 6. The CDR3 DNA reads as TGTGCCAGCAGCGAAAACAGGGGCCCCTACGAGCAGTACTTC. Translating gives CASSENRGPYEQYF. Looking up the rest from reference TRBV7-8 and TRBJ2-7 gives the full variable domain: GAGVSQSPRYKVAKRGQDVALRCDPISGHVSLFWYQQALGQGPEFLTYFQNEAQLDKSGLPSDRFFAERPEGSVSTLKIQRTQQEDSAVYLCASSENRGPYEQYFGPGTRLTVT.

Only a few counts were recorded for this clone. The V call is TRBV2, the J call TRBJ2-1; 8 nucleotides line up with TRBD2. The germline V gene encodes CDR1 SNHLY and CDR2 FYNNEI. The CDR3 spans 13 residues. V gave up 7 bases and J gave up 6 bases; unmatched junction bases: 5. DNA for the CDR3: TGTGCCAGCAATTTTCGGGGGGGCAATGAGCAGTTCTTC. Its protein product is CASNFRGGNEQFF.

This clone has just one count. The chain couples TRBV3-1 (or the pseudogene TRBV3-2) to TRBJ1-4, with D maybe TRBD1 (5 bases). The CDR3 is 15 residues long. V lost 6 bases and J 0 bases, leaving 11 bases between the germline ends. Germline V gene lookup returns CDR1 LGHDT and CDR2 YNNKEL (reference sequence). CDR3 protein: CASRVQGSTNEKLFF. The DNA for the CDR3 is TGTGCCAGCAGGGTGCAGGGTTCAACTAATGAAAAACTGTTTTTT.

In its sample, this clone was seen once. The genes are TRBV5-6 and TRBJ2-2, with TRBD1 matching over 10 bases. The length of the CDR3 is 18 residues. J was trimmed by 3 bases and V by 1 base; bases with no gene match: 9. Germline V CDR1 and CDR2: SGHDT, YYEEEE. The CDR3 here is CASSLLGQGSLDTGELFF. The CDR3 DNA follows: TGTGCCAGCAGCTTGTTGGGACAGGGGTCGTTGGACACCGGGGAGCTGTTTTTT.

The chain joins TRBV24-1 to TRBJ2-7; 8 bases line up with TRBD2. The CDR3 is made up of 15 amino acids. V shed 4 bases, J shed 2 bases, and the junction held 6 bases outside the gene matches. Germline V CDR1 and CDR2: KGHDR, SFDVKD. The CDR3 DNA reads as TGTGCCACCAGTGACCCCGGGACTAGTCCCTACGAGCAGTACTTC. This gives the protein CATSDPGTSPYEQYF.

The rearrangement uses TRBV5-1 and TRBJ2-3, with 10 bases matching TRBD2. The CDR3 sequence is 18 residues long. The germline V gene has CDR1 SGHRS and CDR2 YFSETQ. The trim removed 2 bases at V and 0 bases at J, leaving 9 bases unmatched. CDR3 DNA sequence: TGCGCCAGCAGCTTCGGTCTCGGACTAGCGGATAGCACAGATACGCAGTATTTT. It codes for CASSFGLGLADSTDTQYF.

V and J are TRBV5-1 and TRBJ2-3; TRBD2 might be the D (5 bases). V lost 2 bases, J lost 6 bases, and 10 bases lay in between. This CDR3 contains 13 residues. Germline CDR1 and CDR2: SGHRS and YFSETQ. In DNA, the CDR3 is TGCGCCAGCAGCTTCCCCGGGGTCGATACGCAGTATTTT. Encoded protein: CASSFPGVDTQYF.

This chain links TRBV7-6 with TRBJ1-5, with a possible D match to TRBD1 (6 bases). The germline V and J ends were trimmed by 4 bases and 4 bases, with 23 bases remaining between them. This CDR3 spans 18 amino acids. Germline V gene lookup returns CDR1 SGHVS and CDR2 FNYEAQ. Here the CDR3 reads CASSSFGQMGSVNQPQHF. The DNA of the CDR3 is TGTGCCAGCAGCTCATTCGGACAGATGGGTTCGGTTAATCAGCCCCAGCATTTT.

V gene TRBV5-4 combines with J gene TRBJ2-7; no firm D call. There are 14 residues in the CDR3. V was cut by 0 bases and J by 7 bases, with 14 bases left in between. Germline loops: CDR1 SGHNT, CDR2 YYREEE (reference sequence). The CDR3 region is CASSLGSAPREQYF. The CDR3 DNA reads as TGTGCCAGCAGCTTGGGATCGGCCCCTCGAGAGCAGTACTTC.

The V call is TRBV7-3, the J call TRBJ2-3; no definite D call. V was shortened by 5 bases and J by 0 bases, with 15 bases between the two germline ends. Germline-derived CDR1 and CDR2 are SGHTA and FQGTGA. The CDR3 sequence is 16 residues long. This chain's CDR3 is CASSRGGRSSTDTQYF. In nucleotides, the CDR3 is TGTGCCAGCAGCCGCGGTGGACGATCTAGCACAGATACGCAGTATTTT.